Included here is one T cell receptor beta chain sequence, with context. The antigen remains undetermined. The data were taken from a study of OX40 agonist ivuxolimab in advanced cancers. Study in general: One patient with hepatocellular carcinoma and two with cutaneous melanoma, three in all, had partial responses. General study points: Clonal expansion among partial responders at 0.1-3.0 mg/kg ranked near the lowest.

The CDR3 length is 13 residues. Germline V gene sequence: CDR1 SGHAT, CDR2 FQNNGV. V was clipped by 6 bases and J by 3 bases, with 12 bases between them. Using immunoSEQ multiplex PCR, the repertoire was profiled, and TCRdb retains in-frame clones only, with some absent. The data hold 15,000 to 20,000 clones, with roughly 87% observed a single time. The sequences come from CD4+ or CD8+ T cells sorted from blood, collected in a trial of the OX40 agonist ivuxolimab. The receptor's source is an adult with an advanced solid tumor such as melanoma, head and neck, liver or kidney cancer. The gene calls are TRBV11-2 and TRBJ2-7; D assignment may be TRBD1 or TRBD2 (5 bases each). The CDR3 sequence: CASSHRGDYEQYF. The CDR3 DNA reads as TGTGCCAGCAGTCACCGAGGGGACTACGAGCAGTACTTC.